This entry lists 12 T cell receptor beta chains sequenced from one sample in a study of T cell changes during pregnancy in multiple sclerosis. Clones were read by immunoSEQ multiplex PCR, and TCRdb kept only the in-frame ones, dropping some. The sample consists of approximately 88,000 clones, roughly 96% of them appearing once. This specimen consisted of peripheral blood, obtained in the second trimester of pregnancy. These receptors all stem from a female donor with multiple sclerosis, enrolled in a pregnancy study.

This clone is a singleton in its sample. The rearrangement joins TRBV7-9 to TRBJ2-1; D not resolved. This CDR3 has 15 residues. Germline CDR1 and CDR2: SEHNR and FQNEAQ (reference sequence). V was shortened by 5 bases and J by 2 bases, with 13 bases between the two germline ends. CDR3 in amino acids: CASSQLLPTYNEQFF. The CDR3 DNA sequence: TGTGCCAGCAGCCAACTCCTGCCGACCTACAATGAGCAGTTCTTC.

This clone appeared once. The J gene is TRBJ2-7, the V gene TRBV18, with 8 bases fitting TRBD1. The germline CDR1 and CDR2 sequences are KGHSH and LQKENI. CDR3 length: 17 residues. The V gene end was trimmed by 6 bases and the J gene end by 2 bases; junction bases not matched to a gene: 15. The CDR3 loop reads CASSPQPPDRVAYEQYF. Here the CDR3 DNA reads TGTGCCAGCTCCCCTCAACCCCCGGACAGGGTGGCCTACGAGCAGTACTTC.

The rearrangement links TRBV27 to TRBJ1-5; tentatively, D is TRBD1 (5 bases). The length of the CDR3 is 15 residues. Germline CDR1 and CDR2: MNHEY and SMNVEV (reference sequence). V was shortened by 3 bases and J by 2 bases, with 11 bases between the two germline ends. In DNA, the CDR3 is TGTGCCAGCAGTTTTAACGTAGGGGGCAATCAGCCCCAGCATTTT. It encodes CASSFNVGGNQPQHF.

The count of this clone is one. V gene TRBV29-1 combines with J gene TRBJ2-1; D might be TRBD2 (6 bases). The germline gives CDR1 SQVTM, CDR2 ANQGSEA. The V end was cut by 6 bases, the J end by 9 bases, with 15 bases between. This CDR3 has 12 residues. CDR3 protein: CSVGAGYVEQFF. The CDR3 DNA reads TGCAGCGTGGGTGCGGGGTACGTTGAGCAGTTCTTC.

This rearrangement joins TRBV18 to TRBJ1-3; the D gene is possibly TRBD1 (5 bases). V dropped 3 bases and J dropped 0 bases, with 12 bases sitting between them. Germline CDR1 KGHSH, CDR2 LQKENI. The CDR3 spans 16 residues. CDR3: CASSPAGPNSGNTIYF. The CDR3 DNA sequence: TGTGCCAGCTCACCGGCAGGGCCTAACTCTGGAAACACCATATATTTT.

The V gene is TRBV11-2, the J gene TRBJ2-1, with D tentatively TRBD1 (6 bases). The CDR3 length is 14 residues. The ends were cut back, 1 base at V and 8 bases at J, with 12 bases in the middle. Germline CDR1 is SGHAT and CDR2 is FQNNGV. The CDR3 sequence: CASSLVGGSYEQFF. CDR3 in DNA: TGTGCCAGCAGCTTAGTAGGGGGATCATATGAGCAGTTCTTC.

The V and J genes are TRBV5-1 and TRBJ1-2; D is perhaps TRBD1 (5 bases). CDR3 length: 14 amino acids. V was clipped by 5 bases and J by 7 bases, with 18 bases between them. From germline, CDR1 is SGHRS and CDR2 YFSETQ. The CDR3 bases are TGCGCCAGCAGTGACGACATGGCCAGGGTTGGCTACACCTTC. It encodes CASSDDMARVGYTF.

This chain joins TRBV28 and TRBJ2-4; 8 positions match TRBD1. The CDR3 consists of 17 residues. Germline V CDR1 and CDR2: MDHEN, SYDVKM. V gave up 6 bases and J gave up 0 bases; unmatched junction bases: 10. This chain's CDR3 is CASRTHRGFLAKNIQYF. The CDR3 DNA follows: TGTGCCAGCAGGACCCACAGGGGGTTTTTAGCCAAAAACATTCAGTACTTC.

This chain joins TRBV27 and TRBJ2-1; D call uncertain. Germline CDR1 reads MNHEY; CDR2 reads SMNVEV (reference sequence). The CDR3 sequence is 14 residues long. V dropped 3 bases and J dropped 5 bases, with 11 bases sitting between them. The CDR3: CASSFRSSNNEQFF. CDR3 sequence (DNA): TGTGCCAGCAGTTTTAGGAGCTCGAACAATGAGCAGTTCTTC.

The chain uses TRBV19 and TRBJ2-1, with 11 bases lining up with TRBD1. The germline V gene encodes CDR1 LNHDA and CDR2 SQIVND (reference sequence). This CDR3 is built from 14 residues. The J segment lost 5 bases and the V segment lost 4 bases, leaving 1 base of the junction unmatched. The CDR3: CASSTGQGDNEQFF. For the CDR3, the DNA is TGTGCCAGTAGTACGGGACAGGGGGACAATGAGCAGTTCTTC. The variable domain in full, with the rest retrieved from reference TRBV19 and TRBJ2-1, is DGGITQSPKYLFRKEGQNVTLSCEQNLNHDAMYWYRQDPGQGLRLIYYSQIVNDFQKGDIAEGYSVSREKKESFPLTVTSAQKNPTAFYLCASSTGQGDNEQFFGPGTRLTVL.

V is TRBV27 and J is TRBJ2-7; 9 bases are a match to TRBD1. The CDR3 contains 14 residues. Looked up from germline, CDR1 is MNHEY and CDR2 is SMNVEV (reference sequence). Trimming removed 5 bases from V and 3 bases from J; junction bases left unmatched: 5. This CDR3 is CASSPGTGLYEQYF. The CDR3 DNA follows: TGTGCCAGCAGTCCCGGGACAGGGCTCTACGAGCAGTACTTC.

In this sample, this clone turned up once. The chain uses TRBV28 and TRBJ1-5; 8 bases line up with TRBD1. V trimming: 1 base; J trimming: 4 bases; junction bases outside the gene matches: 3. The germline V gene encodes CDR1 MDHEN and CDR2 SYDVKM. The CDR3 length is 15 residues. As DNA, the CDR3 is TGTGCCAGCAGTTTATCGACAGGGGAAAATCAGCCCCAGCATTTT. Its translation: CASSLSTGENQPQHF. The entire variable domain, with the rest obtained from reference TRBV28 and TRBJ1-5, is as follows: DVKVTQSSRYLVKRTGEKVFLECVQDMDHENMFWYRQDPGLGLRLIYFSYDVKMKEKGDIPEGYSVSREKKERFSLILESASTNQTSMYLCASSLSTGENQPQHFGDGTRLSIL.